One and the same sample provided the 14 T cell receptor beta chains below, sequenced in a study of graft-versus-host responses after intestinal transplantation. Processing was applied to graft tissue in order to liberate intraepithelial and lamina propria lymphocytes. Sequenced by immunoSEQ multiplex PCR; TCRdb stores in-frame clones only, minus some. The table includes 4,500 to 5,000 clones, approximately 85% detected once. The starting material was ileum tissue, obtained 156 days after intestinal transplant. Receptor source: a human patient who received an intestinal transplant, so some T cells may come from the graft donor.

The gene calls are TRBV18 and TRBJ1-2; D unresolved. V was trimmed by 5 bases and J by 4 bases, leaving 14 bases between them. Germline loops: CDR1 KGHSH, CDR2 LQKENI. This CDR3 region has 14 residues. The CDR3 loop is CASSSIDNPYGYTF. In DNA form, the CDR3 reads TGTGCCAGCTCATCGATAGACAATCCCTATGGCTACACCTTC.

This clone was observed a handful of times. The chain links TRBV7-2 to TRBJ1-1; tentative D call: TRBD1 (5 bases). The germline V and J ends were trimmed by 5 bases and 3 bases, with 16 bases remaining between them. This CDR3 is 15 amino acids long. CDR1 SGHTA and CDR2 FQGNSA come from the germline V gene. CDR3 coding DNA: TGTGCCAGCAGCCAACGGGGGGGAAGGCACACTGAAGCTTTCTTT. The encoded protein is CASSQRGGRHTEAFF.

The rearrangement joins TRBV5-1 to TRBJ2-1; D is uncertain. V was trimmed by 0 bases and J by 9 bases, leaving 10 bases between them. Per germline, CDR1 SGHRS and CDR2 YFSETQ. The CDR3 has 13 residues. Here the CDR3 DNA reads TGCGCCAGCAGCTTGGAACCGGGTGGTGAGCAGTTCTTC. It yields the protein CASSLEPGGEQFF.

The chain has TRBV7-2 and TRBJ1-1; 9 bases match TRBD1. Germline trimming cut 5 bases from V and 6 bases from J; bases unmatched to any gene: 7. Germline V lookup: CDR1 SGHTA, CDR2 FQGNSA. The CDR3 contains 14 residues. CDR3 DNA sequence: TGTGCCAGCAGCATAACGACAGGGGGATCTGAAGCTTTCTTT. As protein: CASSITTGGSEAFF.

The chain employs TRBV19 and TRBJ2-1, with 8 bases aligning to TRBD2. The CDR3 has 15 amino acids. The V gene's germline CDR1 is LNHDA and CDR2 SQIVND (reference sequence). The junction had 10 bases not matched to a gene; V was cut back by 5 bases and J by 7 bases. In DNA, the CDR3 is TGTGCCAGTAGTCTCCTCCCCGGGACTAGTAATGAGCAGTTCTTC. Its translation is CASSLLPGTSNEQFF.

The chain uses TRBV28 and TRBJ2-7; D perhaps matches TRBD1 (6 bases). V dropped 8 bases and J dropped 2 bases, with 16 bases sitting between them. The CDR3 contains 14 residues. CDR1 and CDR2 (germline): MDHEN, SYDVKM. The chain's CDR3 is CASAYHRAPYEQYF. The CDR3 DNA reads as TGTGCCAGCGCGTATCACAGGGCGCCCTACGAGCAGTACTTC.

The chain combines TRBV11-2 with TRBJ2-4; 11 bases are shared with TRBD2. The CDR3 is made up of 18 amino acids. Per the germline V gene, CDR1 is SGHAT and CDR2 is FQNNGV. With V trimmed by 3 bases and J by 0 bases, 7 bases remained unmatched. DNA of the CDR3: TGTGCCAGCAGCTTCCTAGCGGGAGGCCCAATAGCCAAAAACATTCAGTACTTC. It codes for CASSFLAGGPIAKNIQYF.

This chain connects TRBV28 to TRBJ2-1; possible D gene TRBD1, 5 bases. This CDR3 has 12 amino acids. Between the trimmed V and J ends, which lost 6 bases and 10 bases, there was a span of 13 bases. Germline-derived CDR1 and CDR2 are MDHEN and SYDVKM. DNA of the CDR3: TGTGCCAGCAGCTTCAGGGTTTGGGAGCAGTTCTTC. Translated: CASSFRVWEQFF.

The V call is TRBV4-1, the J call TRBJ2-7, with 7 bases lining up with TRBD2. With V trimmed by 3 bases and J by 5 bases, 10 bases remained unmatched. This CDR3 is built from 15 residues. CDR1 and CDR2 from the germline V gene are MGHRA and YSYEKL. The CDR3 coding sequence is TGCGCCAGCAGCCATCCGGGAGGCCCATTGAACGAGCAGTACTTC. Protein product: CASSHPGGPLNEQYF.

This chain links TRBV29-1 with TRBJ2-1; unclear D gene. Trimming removed 4 bases at V and 9 bases at J, with 16 bases between. CDR1 is SQVTM, CDR2 ANQGSEA, per germline. The CDR3 has 13 residues. CDR3 loop: CSVVNVRLTEQFF. CDR3 coding DNA: TGCAGCGTTGTAAATGTGCGGTTGACTGAGCAGTTCTTC.

V usage is TRBV7-9 and J usage is TRBJ2-1, with 7 bases fitting TRBD2. The CDR3 totals 14 residues. The germline CDR1 and CDR2 sequences are SEHNR and FQNEAQ (reference sequence). J gave up 6 bases and V 1 base, and 3 bases lay outside the gene matches. The CDR3 loop is CASSLGSGVNEQFF. CDR3 nucleotide sequence: TGTGCCAGCAGCTTAGGAAGCGGGGTCAATGAGCAGTTCTTC.

This clone was detected only once. This chain joins TRBV5-1 and TRBJ1-5; 7 bases match TRBD1. The CDR3 runs 15 residues. The junction had 4 bases not matched to a gene; V was cut back by 4 bases and J by 0 bases. Germline CDR1 SGHRS, CDR2 YFSETQ. The CDR3 here is CASSPGGNSNQPQHF. The CDR3 DNA sequence: TGCGCCAGCAGCCCAGGGGGGAATAGCAATCAGCCCCAGCATTTT.

The CDR3 protein is CASSRTGGEQYF. DNA for the CDR3: TGCGCCAGCAGCCGAACCGGGGGGGAGCAGTACTTC. The chain recombines TRBV4-1 with TRBJ2-7, with 7 bases that match TRBD2. V shed 4 bases, J shed 7 bases, and the junction held 4 bases outside the gene matches. From germline, CDR1 is MGHRA and CDR2 YSYEKL. CDR3 length: 12 residues.

The chain uses TRBV10-2 and TRBJ2-7; no clear D gene. The V gene's germline CDR1 is WSHSY and CDR2 SAAADI. Trimming cost V 4 bases and J 0 bases, with 10 bases left between them. This CDR3 region has 14 residues. CDR3 amino acids: CASSGGSGSYEQYF. In DNA form, the CDR3 reads TGCGCCAGCAGTGGGGGTTCTGGCTCCTACGAGCAGTACTTC.